The clone carrying this T cell receptor beta chain rates as medium-sized. Sequencing used immunoSEQ multiplex PCR; TCRdb keeps in-frame clones, though not all of them. The sample contains some 13,000 clones, about 90% of which appear only once. This entry is derived from a study of OX40 agonist ivuxolimab in advanced cancers. Study background: Dose-escalation patients suffered from hepatocellular carcinoma, melanoma, renal cell or head and neck cancer. Of the patients, three showed partial responses, one with hepatocellular carcinoma and two with cutaneous melanoma.

Trimming removed 4 bases from V and 0 bases from J, with 10 bases in between. Germline values: CDR1 SGHVS, CDR2 FNYEAQ. There are 15 residues in the CDR3. Sequenced here: CD4+ or CD8+ T cells sorted from blood, sampled in a trial of the OX40 agonist ivuxolimab. This clonotype was obtained from an adult with an advanced solid tumor such as melanoma, head and neck, liver or kidney cancer. The gene calls are TRBV7-6 and TRBJ2-1; the D gene is possibly TRBD1 (5 bases). In DNA, the CDR3 is TGTGCCAGCAGCTCTACAGGCATCTCCTACAATGAGCAGTTCTTC. Translation gives CASSSTGISYNEQFF.